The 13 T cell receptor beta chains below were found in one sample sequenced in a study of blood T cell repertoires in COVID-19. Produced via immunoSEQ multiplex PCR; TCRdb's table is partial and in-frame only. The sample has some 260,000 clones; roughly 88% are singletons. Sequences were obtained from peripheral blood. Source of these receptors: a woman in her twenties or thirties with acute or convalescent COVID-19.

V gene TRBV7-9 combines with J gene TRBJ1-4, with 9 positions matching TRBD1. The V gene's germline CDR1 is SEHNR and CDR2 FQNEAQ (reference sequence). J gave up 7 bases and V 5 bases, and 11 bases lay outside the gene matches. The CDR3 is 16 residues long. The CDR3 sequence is CASSIRTGASVEKLFF. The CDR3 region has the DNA TGTGCCAGCAGCATACGGACAGGGGCTTCAGTTGAAAAACTGTTTTTT.

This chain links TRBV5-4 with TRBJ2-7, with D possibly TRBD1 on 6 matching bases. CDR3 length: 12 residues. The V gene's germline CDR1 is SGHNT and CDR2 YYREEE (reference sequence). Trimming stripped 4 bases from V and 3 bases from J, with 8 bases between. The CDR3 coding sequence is TGTGCCAGCAGCCCACAGGGCTACGAGCAGTACTTC. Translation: CASSPQGYEQYF.

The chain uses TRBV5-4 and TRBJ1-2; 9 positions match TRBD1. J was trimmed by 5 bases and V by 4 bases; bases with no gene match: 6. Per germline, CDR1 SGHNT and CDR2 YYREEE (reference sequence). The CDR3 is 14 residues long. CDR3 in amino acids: CASSKGQGRYGYTF. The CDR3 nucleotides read TGTGCCAGCAGCAAGGGACAGGGAAGGTATGGCTACACCTTC.

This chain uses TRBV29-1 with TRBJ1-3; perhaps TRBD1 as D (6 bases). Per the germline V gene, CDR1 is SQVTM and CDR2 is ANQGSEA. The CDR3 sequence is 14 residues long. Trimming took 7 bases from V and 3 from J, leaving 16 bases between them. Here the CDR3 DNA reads TGCAGCGCAGGAGGGGGAGGGCTTGGAAACACCATATATTTT. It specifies CSAGGGGLGNTIYF.

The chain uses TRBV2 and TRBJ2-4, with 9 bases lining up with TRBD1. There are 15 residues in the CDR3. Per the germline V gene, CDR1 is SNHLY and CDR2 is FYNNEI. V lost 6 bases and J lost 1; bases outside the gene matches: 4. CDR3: CASRLDRGAKNIQYF. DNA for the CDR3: TGTGCCAGCAGGCTAGACAGGGGGGCCAAAAACATTCAGTACTTC.

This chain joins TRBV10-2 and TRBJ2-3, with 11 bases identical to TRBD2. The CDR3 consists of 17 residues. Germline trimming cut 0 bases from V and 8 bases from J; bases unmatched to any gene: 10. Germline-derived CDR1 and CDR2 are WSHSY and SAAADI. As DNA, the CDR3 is TGCGCCAGCAGTGAGTCGAAGAGGACTAGCGGGCCGGGTACGCAGTATTTT. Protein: CASSESKRTSGPGTQYF.

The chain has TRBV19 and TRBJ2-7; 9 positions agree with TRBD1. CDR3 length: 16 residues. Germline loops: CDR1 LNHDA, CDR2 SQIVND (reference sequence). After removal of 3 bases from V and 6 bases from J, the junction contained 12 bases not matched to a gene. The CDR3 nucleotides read TGTGCCAGTAGTATCCACTCCGGGACAGGGCCCCGCGAGCAGTACTTC. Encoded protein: CASSIHSGTGPREQYF.

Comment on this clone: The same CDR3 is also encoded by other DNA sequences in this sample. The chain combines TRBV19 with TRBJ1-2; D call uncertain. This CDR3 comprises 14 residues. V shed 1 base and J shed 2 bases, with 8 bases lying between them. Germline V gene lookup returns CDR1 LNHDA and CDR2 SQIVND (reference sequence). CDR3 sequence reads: CASSIVGGNYGYTF. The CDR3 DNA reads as TGTGCCAGTAGTATAGTTGGCGGGAACTATGGCTACACCTTC.

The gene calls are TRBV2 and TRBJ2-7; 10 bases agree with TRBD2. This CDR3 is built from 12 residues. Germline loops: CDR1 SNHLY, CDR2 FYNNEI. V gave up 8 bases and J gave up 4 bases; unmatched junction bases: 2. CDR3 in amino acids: CASYSGGYEQYF. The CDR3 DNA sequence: TGTGCCAGCTATAGCGGGGGGTACGAGCAGTACTTC.

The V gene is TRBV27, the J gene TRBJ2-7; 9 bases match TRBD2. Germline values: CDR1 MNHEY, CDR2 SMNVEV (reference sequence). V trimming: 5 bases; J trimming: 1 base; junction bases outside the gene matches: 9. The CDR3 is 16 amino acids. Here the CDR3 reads CASSRVGGLASYEQYF. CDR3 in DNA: TGTGCCAGCAGTCGGGTTGGGGGACTAGCATCCTACGAGCAGTACTTC.

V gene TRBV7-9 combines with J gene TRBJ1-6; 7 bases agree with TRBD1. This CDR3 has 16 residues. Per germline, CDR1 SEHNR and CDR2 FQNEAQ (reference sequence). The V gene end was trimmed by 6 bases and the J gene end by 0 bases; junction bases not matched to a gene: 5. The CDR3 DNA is TGTGCCAGCAGGGTAGGGGGCGGCTCCTATAATTCACCCCTCCACTTT. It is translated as CASRVGGGSYNSPLHF.

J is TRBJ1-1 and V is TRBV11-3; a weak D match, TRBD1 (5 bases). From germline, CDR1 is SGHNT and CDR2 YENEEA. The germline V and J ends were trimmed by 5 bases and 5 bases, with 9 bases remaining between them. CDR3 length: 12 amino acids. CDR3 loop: CASSPGGTEAFF. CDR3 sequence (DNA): TGTGCCAGCAGCCCGGGGGGTACTGAAGCTTTCTTT.

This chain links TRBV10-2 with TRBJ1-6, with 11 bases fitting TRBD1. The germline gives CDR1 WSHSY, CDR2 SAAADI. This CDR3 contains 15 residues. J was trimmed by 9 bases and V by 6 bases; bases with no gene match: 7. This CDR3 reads CASRAPGQGVSPLHF. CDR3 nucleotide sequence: TGCGCCAGCAGGGCTCCGGGACAGGGGGTTTCACCCCTCCACTTT.